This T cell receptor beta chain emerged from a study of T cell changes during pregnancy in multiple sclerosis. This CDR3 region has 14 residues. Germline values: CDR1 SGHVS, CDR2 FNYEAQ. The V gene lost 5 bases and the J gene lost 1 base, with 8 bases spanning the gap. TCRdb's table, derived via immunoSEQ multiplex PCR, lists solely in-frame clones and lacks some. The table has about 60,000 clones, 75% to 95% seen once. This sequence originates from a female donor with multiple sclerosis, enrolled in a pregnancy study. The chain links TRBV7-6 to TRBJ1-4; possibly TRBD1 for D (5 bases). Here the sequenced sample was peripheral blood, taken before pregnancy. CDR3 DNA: TGTGCCAGCAGCCGCAGGGAAACTAATGAAAAACTGTTTTTT. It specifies CASSRRETNEKLFF. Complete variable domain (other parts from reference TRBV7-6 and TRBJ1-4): GAGVSQSPRYKVTKRGQDVALRCDPISGHVSLYWYRQALGQGPEFLTYFNYEAQQDKSGLPNDRFSAERPEGSISTLTIQRTEQRDSAMYRCASSRRETNEKLFFGSGTQLSVL.